The subject of this entry is one T cell receptor beta chain. This clone was counted between two and nine times. The target of this receptor is not known. No much larger clonotype is one base removed from it; base qualities were not supplied. This specimen comes from a study of CD4 T cells in relation to SARS-CoV-2 and coronaviruses (dated by TCRdb to the early 2020s). Background on the whole study: In the ViraFEST assay, PBMCs were grown with antigen for around nine days, and TCR beta CDR3s were then sequenced to identify antigen-specific clonal expansions. The negative reference condition was either a culture with an HIV-1 Nef peptide pool or a culture with no peptide. Patient-derived lymphoblastoid cell lines were used to map the HLA restriction of shared crossreactive spike epitopes. At the level of individual TCR clonotypes, the study evaluated whether memory CD4+ T cells crossreact between the spike proteins of SARS-CoV-2 and those of common cold coronaviruses. The Adaptive Biotechnologies TCR-sequencing kit was used for samples from three pre-COVID donors and for the naive versus memory experiments, whereas the other data were Illumina-based. A different TCR-beta assay, based on Illumina, was used to sequence expansion assays from other donors in the study.

Library prep was done by the immunoSEQ multiplex PCR assay. Turning to the authors' computational methods: During preprocessing, nonproductive sequences were discarded, as were any CDR3s that did not begin with C, did not end with F or W, or were shorter than 7 amino acids. The MANAFEST web app identified antigen-specific clonotypes based on expansion compared with the reference and other culture wells. A clone was considered positive if significant expansion relative to the reference culture was observed in 2 of 3 replicate wells at an FDR below 0.05. A further requirement for positive clones was significant expansion compared with all other tandem wells, along with an odds ratio above 5. Pairwise Levenshtein distance, computed with the stringdist R package after three terminal residues were trimmed from each end, was used as the measure of CDR3 homology. What TCRdb holds here is the immuneACCESS table cut down to in-frame rearrangements. Part of the clones is not present; checked against another copy, under half of the missing clones reflect an unresolved V gene, and the others are unexplained. V and J calls and clone size follow that table, whereas D and trimming were derived from the DNA. Across this sample there are just under 20,000 clones, with roughly 81% seen only once. The top ten clones comprise about a fifth of the sample.

CD4+ T cells from unexposed donors were collected before the COVID-19 pandemic (2011-2018). After around 11 days of culture, CD4+ T cells were isolated with the EasySep CD4+ T cell isolation kit. As cell number allowed, CD4+ T cells from unexposed donors were tested for reactivity to SARS-CoV-2 S and N and to four common cold coronavirus spike pools. Around 1.9 million PBMCs per well were cultured in IMDM with roughly 5.5% human AB serum and approximately 10 IU/ml IL-2. Half of the culture medium was replaced with fresh IL-2-containing medium on days 3 and 7. In general, triplicate replicate wells were used for every peptide culture condition. The leukapheresis product for the unexposed donors was obtained through commercial purchase. PBMCs were isolated from leukapheresis product or whole blood by Ficoll-Paque PLUS gradient centrifugation. PBMCs were either used fresh in the expansion assay or cryopreserved at -140 degrees C. The QIAamp Micro DNA Kit was used to extract genomic DNA from the CD4+ T cells.

Broad study findings and their caveats: Because no donor provided both pre-pandemic and post-infection samples, tracing the source of pre-existing responses was limited. Because the crossreactivity analysis focused on spike protein, crossreactivity against other viral proteins was not assessed. The study was constrained by small numbers of patients and of tested TCRs. Compared with monoreactive clones, crossreactive clones had significantly weaker SARS-CoV-2-driven expansion, a result consistent with antigenic imprinting. Memory CD4+ clonotypes crossrecognizing SARS-CoV-2 and at least one common cold coronavirus spike were found in around three fifths of donors.

From the germline V gene, CDR1 is MGHDK and CDR2 is SYGVNS. The CDR3, from cysteine to phenylalanine, totals 14 residues. Kept here is only the CDR3 DNA, which spans 42 bases and is read in frame from base 1. Trimming costs V 7 bases and J 1 base, and their ends lie 11 bases apart. The sequenced sample consisted of CD4+ T cells from PBMCs, cultured in vitro. The chain is assembled from TRBV25-1 and TRBJ1-3; D gene: possibly TRBD1, on 5 matching bases. The source is a human donor in good health. The CDR3 sequence is CASTGPLSGNTIYF. The DNA is TGTGCCAGCACAGGGCCCCTATCTGGAAACACCATATATTTT. Reference TRBV25-1 and TRBJ1-3 genes cover what lies past the CDR3, so the full variable domain is EADIYQTPRYLVIGTGKKITLECSQTMGHDKMYWYQQDPGMELHLIHYSYGVNSTEKGDLSSESTVSRIRTEHFPLTLESARPSHTSQYLCASTGPLSGNTIYFGEGSWLTVV.